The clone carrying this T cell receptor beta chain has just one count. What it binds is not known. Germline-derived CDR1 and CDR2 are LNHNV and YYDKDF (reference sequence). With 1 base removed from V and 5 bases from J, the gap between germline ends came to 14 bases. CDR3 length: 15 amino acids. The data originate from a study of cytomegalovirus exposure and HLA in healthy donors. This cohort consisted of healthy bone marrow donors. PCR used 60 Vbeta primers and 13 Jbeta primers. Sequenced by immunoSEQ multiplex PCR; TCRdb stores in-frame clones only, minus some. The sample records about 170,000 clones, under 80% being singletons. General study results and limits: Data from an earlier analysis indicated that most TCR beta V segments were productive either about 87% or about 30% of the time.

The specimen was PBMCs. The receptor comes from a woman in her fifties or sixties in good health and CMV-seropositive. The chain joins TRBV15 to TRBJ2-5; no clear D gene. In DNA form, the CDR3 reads TGTGCCACCAGCAGAGTTCCAGGCTCGGCGGAGACCCAGTACTTC. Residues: CATSRVPGSAETQYF.